The 10 T cell receptor beta chains below were found in one sample sequenced in a study of graft-versus-host responses after intestinal transplantation. The protocol was immunoSEQ multiplex PCR, while the TCRdb copy is restricted to in-frame clones and leaves out a portion. Here the sample spans about 50,000 clones, around 90% being singletons. Their antigens are not known. Sequencing was performed on unstimulated CD4+ T cells sorted from spleen or lymph node cells, taken before transplant. The origin of the receptors is a human donor who was the organ donor for an intestinal transplant.

The chain uses TRBV7-9 and TRBJ1-2; 7 bases align to TRBD1. V lost 4 bases, J lost 4 bases, and 6 bases stayed unmatched. The length of the CDR3 is 14 residues. CDR1 SEHNR and CDR2 FQNEAQ come from the germline V gene (reference sequence). In DNA, the CDR3 is TGTGCCAGCAGCTCGGGACAGAGAGGCTATGGCTACACCTTC. Amino acid sequence: CASSSGQRGYGYTF.

The V gene is TRBV7-2, the J gene TRBJ2-7; TRBD2 matches at 9 bases. The CDR3 sequence is 14 residues long. Germline-derived CDR1 and CDR2 are SGHTA and FQGNSA. The V gene end was trimmed by 2 bases and the J gene end by 5 bases; junction bases not matched to a gene: 4. The CDR3 reads CASSLIAGVHEQYF. The CDR3, as DNA: TGTGCCAGCAGCTTAATAGCGGGAGTTCACGAGCAGTACTTC.

This chain uses TRBV27 with TRBJ2-2; possibly TRBD1 or TRBD2 for D (6 bases each). Trimming pared 3 bases from V and 5 bases from J, leaving 10 bases between. CDR3 length: 14 amino acids. The V gene's germline CDR1 is MNHEY and CDR2 SMNVEV (reference sequence). The CDR3 is CASSFGGSTGELFF. The CDR3 nucleotides are TGTGCCAGCAGTTTCGGGGGCTCGACCGGGGAGCTGTTTTTT.

The rearrangement links TRBV5-1 to TRBJ2-5; D is possibly TRBD1 (5 bases). V was clipped by 1 base and J by 4 bases, with 11 bases between them. This CDR3 region has 14 residues. Germline assignment: CDR1 SGHRS and CDR2 YFSETQ. CDR3 protein: CASSLRQRRETQYF. CDR3 coding DNA: TGCGCCAGCAGCTTGAGACAGAGGAGAGAGACCCAGTACTTC. Supplemented by reference TRBV5-1 and TRBJ2-5, the full variable domain reads KAGVTQTPRYLIKTRGQQVTLSCSPISGHRSVSWYQQTPGQGLQFLFEYFSETQRNKGNFPGRFSGRQFSNSRSEMNVSTLELGDSALYLCASSLRQRRETQYFGPGTRLLVL.

The chain carries TRBV7-2 and TRBJ1-1; TRBD1 might be the D (6 bases). This CDR3 is built from 14 residues. V dropped 2 bases and J dropped 10 bases, with 17 bases sitting between them. Germline lookup yields CDR1 SGHTA and CDR2 FQGNSA. The chain's CDR3 is CASSLSMGGSRAFF. The CDR3 bases are TGTGCCAGCAGCTTAAGTATGGGGGGCTCGCGAGCTTTCTTT.

The chain is built from TRBV5-4 and TRBJ2-1, with D perhaps TRBD1 (5 bases). The CDR3 contains 15 residues. Trimming took off 4 bases at V and 0 bases at J, with 11 bases between the two ends. Germline loops: CDR1 SGHNT, CDR2 YYREEE (reference sequence). The CDR3 DNA is TGTGCCAGCAGCCCGACAGCGAGCTCCTACAATGAGCAGTTCTTC. This encodes CASSPTASSYNEQFF.

This clone came up once. The chain combines TRBV29-1 with TRBJ2-3; 11 bases map to TRBD2. The CDR3 length is 14 residues. Looked up from germline, CDR1 is SQVTM and CDR2 is ANQGSEA. V trimming: 6 bases; J trimming: 4 bases; junction bases outside the gene matches: 6. DNA for the CDR3: TGCAGCGTGAAAACTAGCGGGAGTCCAGATACGCAGTATTTT. It specifies CSVKTSGSPDTQYF.

J is TRBJ1-1 and V is TRBV7-6; no definite D call. Germline CDR1 is SGHVS and CDR2 is FNYEAQ. Between the trimmed V and J ends, which lost 1 base and 0 bases, there was a span of 18 bases. This CDR3 is built from 18 residues. The DNA of the CDR3 is TGTGCCAGCAGCTTAGAAGTCCGGGCGCCAGGCTTGAACACTGAAGCTTTCTTT. As protein: CASSLEVRAPGLNTEAFF.

This clone occurred once. The chain is built from TRBV21-1 and TRBJ2-6; TRBD2, the D gene given by the table, was not confirmed from the DNA. TRBV21-1 is a pseudogene locus. CDR3 length equals 18 residues. CDR3: CASSKGPSGRSGANVLTF. In DNA, the CDR3 is TGTGCCAGCAGCAAAGGTCCTAGCGGGAGGTCCGGGGCCAACGTCCTGACTTTC.

The V call is TRBV30, the J call TRBJ1-2; tentatively, D is TRBD1 (6 bases). V was pared by 6 bases and J by 4 bases, with 21 bases between. The CDR3 totals 15 residues. CDR1 and CDR2 (germline): GTSNPN, SVGIG (reference sequence). CDR3 sequence reads: CACSPTGKGVYGYTF. As DNA, the CDR3 is TGTGCCTGCTCCCCTACAGGGAAAGGGGTCTATGGCTACACCTTC.